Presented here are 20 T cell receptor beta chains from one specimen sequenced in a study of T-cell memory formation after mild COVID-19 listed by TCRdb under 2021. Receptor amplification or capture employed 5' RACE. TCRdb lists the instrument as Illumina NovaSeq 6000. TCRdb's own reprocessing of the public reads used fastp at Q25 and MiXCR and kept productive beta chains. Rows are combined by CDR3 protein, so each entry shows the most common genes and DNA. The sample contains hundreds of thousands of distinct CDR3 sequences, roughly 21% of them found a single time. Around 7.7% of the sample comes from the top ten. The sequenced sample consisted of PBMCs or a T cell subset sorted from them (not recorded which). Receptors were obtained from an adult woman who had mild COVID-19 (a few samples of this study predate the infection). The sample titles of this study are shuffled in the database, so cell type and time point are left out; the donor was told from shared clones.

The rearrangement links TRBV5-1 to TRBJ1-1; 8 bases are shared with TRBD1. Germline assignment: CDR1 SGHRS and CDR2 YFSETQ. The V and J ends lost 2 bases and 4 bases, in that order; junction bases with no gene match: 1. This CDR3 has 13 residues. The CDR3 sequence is CASSFDRGTEAFF. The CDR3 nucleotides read TGCGCCAGCAGCTTCGACAGGGGCACTGAAGCTTTCTTT.

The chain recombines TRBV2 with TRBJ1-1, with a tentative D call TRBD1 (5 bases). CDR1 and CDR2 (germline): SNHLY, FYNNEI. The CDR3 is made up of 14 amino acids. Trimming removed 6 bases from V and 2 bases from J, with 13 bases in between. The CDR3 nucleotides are TGTGCCAGCAGCGGGGCCGGGGGTAACACTGAAGCTTTCTTT. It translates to CASSGAGGNTEAFF.

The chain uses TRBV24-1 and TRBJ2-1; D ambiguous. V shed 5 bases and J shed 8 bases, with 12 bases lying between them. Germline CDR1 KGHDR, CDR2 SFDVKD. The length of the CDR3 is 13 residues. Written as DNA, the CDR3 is TGTGCCACCAGTGGCCACAAGGGCCATGAGCAGTTCTTC. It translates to CATSGHKGHEQFF.

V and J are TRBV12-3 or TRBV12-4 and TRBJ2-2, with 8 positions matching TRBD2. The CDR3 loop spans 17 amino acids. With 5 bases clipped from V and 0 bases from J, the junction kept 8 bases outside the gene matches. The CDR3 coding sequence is TGTGCCAGCAGTCAAGGTGCAGCGGGAGCGAACACCGGGGAGCTGTTTTTT. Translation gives CASSQGAAGANTGELFF.

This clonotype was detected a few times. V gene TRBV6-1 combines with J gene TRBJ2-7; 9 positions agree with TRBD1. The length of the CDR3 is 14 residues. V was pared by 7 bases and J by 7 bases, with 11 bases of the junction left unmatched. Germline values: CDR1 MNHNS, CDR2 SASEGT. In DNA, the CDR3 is TGTGCCAGCAATTGGCGGACAGGGGATGGGGAGCAGTACTTC. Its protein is CASNWRTGDGEQYF.

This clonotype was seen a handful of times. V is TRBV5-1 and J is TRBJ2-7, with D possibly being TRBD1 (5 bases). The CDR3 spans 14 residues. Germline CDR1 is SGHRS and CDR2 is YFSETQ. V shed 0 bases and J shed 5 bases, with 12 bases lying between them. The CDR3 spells CASSLGQGTNEQYF. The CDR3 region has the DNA TGCGCCAGCAGCTTGGGTCAGGGCACCAACGAGCAGTACTTC.

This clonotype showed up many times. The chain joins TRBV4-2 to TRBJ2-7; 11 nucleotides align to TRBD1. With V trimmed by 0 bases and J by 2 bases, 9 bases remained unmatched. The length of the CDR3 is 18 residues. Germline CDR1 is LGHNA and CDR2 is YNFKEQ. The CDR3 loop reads CASSQEGLGTGGPYEQYF. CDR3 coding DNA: TGTGCCAGCAGCCAAGAGGGTTTAGGGACAGGGGGTCCCTACGAGCAGTACTTC.

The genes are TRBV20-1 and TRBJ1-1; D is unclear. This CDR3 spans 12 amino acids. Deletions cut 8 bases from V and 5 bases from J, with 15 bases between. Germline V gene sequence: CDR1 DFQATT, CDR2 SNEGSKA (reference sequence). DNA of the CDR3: TGCAGTTCGCCTCAAAGGGCAACTGAAGCTTTCTTT. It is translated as CSSPQRATEAFF.

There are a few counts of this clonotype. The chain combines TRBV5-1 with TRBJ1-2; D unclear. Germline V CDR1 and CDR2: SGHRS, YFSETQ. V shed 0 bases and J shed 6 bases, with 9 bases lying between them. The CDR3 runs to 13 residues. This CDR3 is CASSLGWGDGYTF. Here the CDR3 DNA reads TGCGCCAGCAGCTTGGGATGGGGAGATGGCTACACCTTC.

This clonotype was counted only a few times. CDR3 sequence reads: CASGGLAGDSYEQYF. CDR3 nucleotides: TGTGCCAGTGGGGGACTAGCGGGGGACTCCTACGAGCAGTACTTC. J is TRBJ2-7 and V is TRBV19; 14 bases are shared with TRBD2. Germline CDR1 LNHDA, CDR2 SQIVND (reference sequence). The length of the CDR3 is 15 residues. The V gene end was trimmed by 8 bases and the J gene end by 0 bases; junction bases not matched to a gene: 3.

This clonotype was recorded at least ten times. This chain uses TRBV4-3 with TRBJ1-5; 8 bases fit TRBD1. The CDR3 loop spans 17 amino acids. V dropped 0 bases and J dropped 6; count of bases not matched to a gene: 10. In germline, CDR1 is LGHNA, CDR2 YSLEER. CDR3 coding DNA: TGCGCCAGCAGCCAAGATTATGCAGGGGGCGCGAGTCAGCCCCAGCATTTT. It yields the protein CASSQDYAGGASQPQHF.

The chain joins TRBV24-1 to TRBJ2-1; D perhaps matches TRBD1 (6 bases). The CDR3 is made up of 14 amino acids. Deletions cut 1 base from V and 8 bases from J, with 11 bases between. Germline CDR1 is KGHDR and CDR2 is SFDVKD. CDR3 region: CATSDFAGVHEQFF. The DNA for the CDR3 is TGTGCCACCAGTGATTTCGCAGGGGTGCATGAGCAGTTCTTC.

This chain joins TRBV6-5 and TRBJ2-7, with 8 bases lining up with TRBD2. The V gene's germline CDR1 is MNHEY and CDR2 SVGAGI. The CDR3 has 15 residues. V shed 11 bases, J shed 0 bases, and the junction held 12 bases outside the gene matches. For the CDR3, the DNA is TGTGCCTCTCATCCTGGGGGGACTAGCTCCTACGAGCAGTACTTC. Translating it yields CASHPGGTSSYEQYF.

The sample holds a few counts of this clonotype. CDR3 bases: TGCGCCAGCAGCTTCAGACAGGGACCTAACTATGGCTACACCTTC. The encoded protein is CASSFRQGPNYGYTF. The chain recombines TRBV5-1 with TRBJ1-2; TRBD1 matches 7 bases. Per the germline V gene, CDR1 is SGHRS and CDR2 is YFSETQ. V gave up 2 bases and J gave up 0 bases; unmatched junction bases: 4. CDR3 length equals 15 residues.

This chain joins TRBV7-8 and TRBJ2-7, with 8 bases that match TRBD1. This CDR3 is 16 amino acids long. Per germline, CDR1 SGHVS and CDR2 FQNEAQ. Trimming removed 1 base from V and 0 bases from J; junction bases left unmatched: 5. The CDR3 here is CASSLGRTGSSYEQYF. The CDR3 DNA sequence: TGTGCCAGCAGCTTAGGCCGGACAGGGAGCTCCTACGAGCAGTACTTC.

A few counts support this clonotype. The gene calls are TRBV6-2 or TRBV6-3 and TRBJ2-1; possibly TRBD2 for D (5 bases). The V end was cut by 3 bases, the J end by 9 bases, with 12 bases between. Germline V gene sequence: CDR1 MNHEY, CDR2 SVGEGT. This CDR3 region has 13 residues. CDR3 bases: TGTGCCAGCAGTTATGGGAAGCGGCTTGAGCAGTTCTTC. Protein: CASSYGKRLEQFF.

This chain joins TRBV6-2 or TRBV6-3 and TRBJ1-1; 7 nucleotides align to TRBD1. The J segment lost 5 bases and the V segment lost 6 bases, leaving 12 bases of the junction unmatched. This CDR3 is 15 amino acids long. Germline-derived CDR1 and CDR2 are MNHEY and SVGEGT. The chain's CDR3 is CASSYSGTDKTEAFF. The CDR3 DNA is TGTGCCAGCAGCTATTCCGGGACAGATAAGACTGAAGCTTTCTTT.

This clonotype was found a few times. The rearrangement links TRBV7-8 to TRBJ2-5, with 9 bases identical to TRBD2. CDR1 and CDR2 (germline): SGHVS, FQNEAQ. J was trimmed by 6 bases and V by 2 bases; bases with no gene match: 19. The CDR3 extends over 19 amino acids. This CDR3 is CASSLPAGNSGSLRKTQYF. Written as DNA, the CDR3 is TGTGCCAGCAGCTTACCAGCTGGGAATAGCGGGAGTCTTAGGAAGACCCAGTACTTC.

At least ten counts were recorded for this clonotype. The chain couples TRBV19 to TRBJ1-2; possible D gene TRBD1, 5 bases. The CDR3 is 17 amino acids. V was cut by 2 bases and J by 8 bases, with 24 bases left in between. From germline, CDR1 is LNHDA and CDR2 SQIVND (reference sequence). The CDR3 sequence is CASSIPLVGTSRRGYTF. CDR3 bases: TGTGCCAGTAGTATACCCCTCGTAGGGACCTCCAGGAGGGGCTACACCTTC.

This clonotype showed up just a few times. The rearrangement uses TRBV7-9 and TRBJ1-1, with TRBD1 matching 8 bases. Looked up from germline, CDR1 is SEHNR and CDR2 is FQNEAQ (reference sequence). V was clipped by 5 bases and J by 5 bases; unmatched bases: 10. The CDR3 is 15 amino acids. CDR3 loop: CASSTRQGKDTEAFF. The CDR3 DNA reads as TGTGCCAGCAGCACCCGACAGGGGAAGGATACTGAAGCTTTCTTT.